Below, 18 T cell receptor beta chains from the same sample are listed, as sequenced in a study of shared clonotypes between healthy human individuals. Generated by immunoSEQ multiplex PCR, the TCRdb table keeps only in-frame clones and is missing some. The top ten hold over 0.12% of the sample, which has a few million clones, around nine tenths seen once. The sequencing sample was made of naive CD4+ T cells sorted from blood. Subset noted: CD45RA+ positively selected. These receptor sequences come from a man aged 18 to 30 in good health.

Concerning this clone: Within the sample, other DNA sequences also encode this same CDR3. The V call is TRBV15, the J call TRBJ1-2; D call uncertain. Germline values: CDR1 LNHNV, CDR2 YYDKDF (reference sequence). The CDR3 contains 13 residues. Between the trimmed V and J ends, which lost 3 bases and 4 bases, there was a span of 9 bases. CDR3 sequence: CATSRGRLYGYTF. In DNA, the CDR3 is TGTGCCACCAGCAGGGGTAGACTCTATGGCTACACCTTC.

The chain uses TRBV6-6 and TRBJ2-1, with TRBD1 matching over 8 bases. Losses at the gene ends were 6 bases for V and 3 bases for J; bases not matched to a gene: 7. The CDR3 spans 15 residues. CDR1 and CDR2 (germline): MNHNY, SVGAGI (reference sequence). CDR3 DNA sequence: TGTGCCAGCAGCCCCGGACAGGGTGACTACAATGAGCAGTTCTTC. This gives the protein CASSPGQGDYNEQFF.

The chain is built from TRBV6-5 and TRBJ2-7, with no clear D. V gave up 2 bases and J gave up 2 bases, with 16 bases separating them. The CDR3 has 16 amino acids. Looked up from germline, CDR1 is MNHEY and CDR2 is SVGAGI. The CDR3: CASSYEWSGNPYEQYF. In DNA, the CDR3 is TGTGCCAGCAGTTACGAGTGGTCCGGAAATCCCTACGAGCAGTACTTC.

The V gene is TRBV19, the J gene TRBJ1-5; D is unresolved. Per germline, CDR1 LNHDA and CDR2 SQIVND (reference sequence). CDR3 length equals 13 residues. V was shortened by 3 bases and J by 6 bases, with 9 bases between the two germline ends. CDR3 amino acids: CASSISMGQPQHF. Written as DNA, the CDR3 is TGTGCCAGTAGTATTTCTATGGGTCAGCCCCAGCATTTT.

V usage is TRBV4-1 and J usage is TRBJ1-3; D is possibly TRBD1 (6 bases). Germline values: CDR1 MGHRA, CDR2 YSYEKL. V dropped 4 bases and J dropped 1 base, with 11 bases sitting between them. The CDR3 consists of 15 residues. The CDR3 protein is CASSREGVSGNTIYF. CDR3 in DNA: TGCGCCAGCAGCCGCGAGGGGGTATCTGGAAACACCATATATTTT.

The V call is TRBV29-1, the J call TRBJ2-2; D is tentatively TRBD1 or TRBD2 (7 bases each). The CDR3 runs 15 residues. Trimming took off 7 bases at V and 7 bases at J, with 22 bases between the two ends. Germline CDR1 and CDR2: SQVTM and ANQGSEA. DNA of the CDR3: TGCAGCGCGTCCAGGGGGGGCTCTGGGATCGGGGAGCTGTTTTTT. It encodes CSASRGGSGIGELFF.

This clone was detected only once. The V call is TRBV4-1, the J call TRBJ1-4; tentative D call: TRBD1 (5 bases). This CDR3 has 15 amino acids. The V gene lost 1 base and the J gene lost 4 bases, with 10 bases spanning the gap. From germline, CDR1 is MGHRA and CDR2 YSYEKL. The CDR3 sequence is CASSQGGALNEKLFF. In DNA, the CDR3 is TGCGCCAGCAGCCAAGGAGGGGCTCTTAATGAAAAACTGTTTTTT.

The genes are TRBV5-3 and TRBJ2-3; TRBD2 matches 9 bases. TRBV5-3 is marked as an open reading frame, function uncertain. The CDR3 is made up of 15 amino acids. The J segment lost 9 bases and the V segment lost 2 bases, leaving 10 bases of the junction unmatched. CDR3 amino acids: CARSFRFAGGPTQYF. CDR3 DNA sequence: TGTGCCAGAAGCTTCAGGTTTGCGGGAGGGCCGACGCAGTATTTT.

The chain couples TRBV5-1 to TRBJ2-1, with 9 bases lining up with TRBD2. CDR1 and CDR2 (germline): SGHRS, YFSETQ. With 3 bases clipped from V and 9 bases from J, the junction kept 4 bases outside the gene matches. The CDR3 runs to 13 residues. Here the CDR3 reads CASSSGLAREQFF. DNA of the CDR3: TGCGCCAGCAGCTCAGGACTAGCGCGTGAGCAGTTCTTC. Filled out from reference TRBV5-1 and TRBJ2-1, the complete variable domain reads KAGVTQTPRYLIKTRGQQVTLSCSPISGHRSVSWYQQTPGQGLQFLFEYFSETQRNKGNFPGRFSGRQFSNSRSEMNVSTLELGDSALYLCASSSGLAREQFFGPGTRLTVL.

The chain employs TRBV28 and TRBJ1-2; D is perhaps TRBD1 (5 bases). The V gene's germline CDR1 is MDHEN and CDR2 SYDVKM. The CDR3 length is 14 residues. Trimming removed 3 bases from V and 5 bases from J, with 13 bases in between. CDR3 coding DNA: TGTGCCAGCAGTTTGCCAGGGCTTTCTTATGGCTACACCTTC. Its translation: CASSLPGLSYGYTF.

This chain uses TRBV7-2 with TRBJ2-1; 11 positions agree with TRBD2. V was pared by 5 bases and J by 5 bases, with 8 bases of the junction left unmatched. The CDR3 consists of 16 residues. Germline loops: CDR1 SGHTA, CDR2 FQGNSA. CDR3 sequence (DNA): TGTGCCAGCAGCCTTACTAGCGGGAGCTGGAACAATGAGCAGTTCTTC. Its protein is CASSLTSGSWNNEQFF.

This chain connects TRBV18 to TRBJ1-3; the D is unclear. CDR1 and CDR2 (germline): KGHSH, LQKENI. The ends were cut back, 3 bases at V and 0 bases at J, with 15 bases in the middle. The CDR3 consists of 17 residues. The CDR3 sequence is CASSPPFGFSSGNTIYF. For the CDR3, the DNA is TGTGCCAGCTCACCTCCTTTTGGGTTTAGCTCTGGAAACACCATATATTTT.

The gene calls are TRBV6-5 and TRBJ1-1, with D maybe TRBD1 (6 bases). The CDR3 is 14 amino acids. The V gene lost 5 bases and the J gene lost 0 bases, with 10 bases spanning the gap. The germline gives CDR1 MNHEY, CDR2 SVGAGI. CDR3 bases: TGTGCCAGCAGTGAGGACAGAATGAACACTGAAGCTTTCTTT. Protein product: CASSEDRMNTEAFF.

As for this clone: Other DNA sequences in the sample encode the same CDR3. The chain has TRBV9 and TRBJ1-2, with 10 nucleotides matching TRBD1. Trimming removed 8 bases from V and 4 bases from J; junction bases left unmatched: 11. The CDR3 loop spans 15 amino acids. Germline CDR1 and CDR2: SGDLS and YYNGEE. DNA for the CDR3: TGTGCCAGTAGCCCAGTGGGGACAGGGGCCTATGGCTACACCTTC. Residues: CASSPVGTGAYGYTF.

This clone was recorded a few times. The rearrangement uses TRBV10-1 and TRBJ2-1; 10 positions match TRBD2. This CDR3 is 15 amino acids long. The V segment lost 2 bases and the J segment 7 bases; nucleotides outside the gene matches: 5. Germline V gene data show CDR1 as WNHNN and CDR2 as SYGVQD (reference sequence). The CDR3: CASSEGLAGVNEQFF. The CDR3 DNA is TGCGCCAGCAGTGAGGGTCTAGCGGGAGTTAATGAGCAGTTCTTC.

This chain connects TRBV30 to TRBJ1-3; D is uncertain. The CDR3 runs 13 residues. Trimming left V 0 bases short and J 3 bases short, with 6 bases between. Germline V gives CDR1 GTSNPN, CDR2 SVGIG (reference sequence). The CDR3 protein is CAWSVNIGNTIYF. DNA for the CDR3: TGTGCCTGGAGTGTAAATATTGGAAACACCATATATTTT.

The CDR3 DNA sequence: TGTGCCAGCAGCTTACAAGCGCCTGCAAACATTCAGTACTTC. This gives the protein CASSLQAPANIQYF. The V gene is TRBV7-2, the J gene TRBJ2-4; D is uncertain. V was trimmed by 2 bases and J by 6 bases, leaving 11 bases between them. In germline, CDR1 is SGHTA, CDR2 FQGNSA. The CDR3 runs to 14 residues.

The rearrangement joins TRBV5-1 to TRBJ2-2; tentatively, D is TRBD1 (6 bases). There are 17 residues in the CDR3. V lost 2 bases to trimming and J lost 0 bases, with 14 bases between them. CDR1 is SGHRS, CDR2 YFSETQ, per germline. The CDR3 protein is CASSFSGQFANTGELFF. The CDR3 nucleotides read TGCGCCAGCAGCTTTTCAGGACAGTTCGCGAACACCGGGGAGCTGTTTTTT.